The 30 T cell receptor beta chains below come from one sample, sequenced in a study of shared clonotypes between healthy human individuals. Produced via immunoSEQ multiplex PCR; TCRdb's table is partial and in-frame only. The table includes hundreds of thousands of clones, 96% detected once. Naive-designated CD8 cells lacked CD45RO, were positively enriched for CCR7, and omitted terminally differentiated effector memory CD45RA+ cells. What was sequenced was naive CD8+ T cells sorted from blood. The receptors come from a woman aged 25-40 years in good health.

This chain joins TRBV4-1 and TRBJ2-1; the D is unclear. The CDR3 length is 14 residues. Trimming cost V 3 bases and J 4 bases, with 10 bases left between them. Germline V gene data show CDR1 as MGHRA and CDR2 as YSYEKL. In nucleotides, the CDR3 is TGCGCCAGCAGCCAGCTCGGACCGTACAATGAGCAGTTCTTC. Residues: CASSQLGPYNEQFF.

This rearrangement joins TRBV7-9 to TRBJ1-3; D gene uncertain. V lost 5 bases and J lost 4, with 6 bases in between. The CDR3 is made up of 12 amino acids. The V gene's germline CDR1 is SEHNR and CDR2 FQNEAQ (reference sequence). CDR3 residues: CASSQSGNTIYF. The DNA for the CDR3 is TGTGCCAGCAGCCAAAGCGGAAACACCATATATTTT.

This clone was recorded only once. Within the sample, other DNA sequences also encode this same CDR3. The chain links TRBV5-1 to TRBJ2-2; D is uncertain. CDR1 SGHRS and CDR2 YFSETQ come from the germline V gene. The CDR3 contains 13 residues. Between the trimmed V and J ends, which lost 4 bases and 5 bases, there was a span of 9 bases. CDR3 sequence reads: CASSPLGTGELFF. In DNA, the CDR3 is TGCGCCAGCAGCCCCCTGGGTACCGGGGAGCTGTTTTTT.

This CDR3 is CATSAASGTYEQYF. As DNA, the CDR3 is TGTGCCACCAGCGCGGCTAGCGGGACCTACGAGCAGTACTTC. This rearrangement joins TRBV15 to TRBJ2-7; 9 positions agree with TRBD2. CDR3 length: 14 residues. Trimming removed 5 bases from V and 2 bases from J; junction bases left unmatched: 4. Germline CDR1 is LNHNV and CDR2 is YYDKDF (reference sequence).

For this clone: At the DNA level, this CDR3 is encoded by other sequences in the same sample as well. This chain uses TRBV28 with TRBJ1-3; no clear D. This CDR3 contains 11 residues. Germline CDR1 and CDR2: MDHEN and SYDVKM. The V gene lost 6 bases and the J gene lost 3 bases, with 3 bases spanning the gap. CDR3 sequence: CASSFGNTIYF. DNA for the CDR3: TGTGCCAGCAGCTTTGGAAACACCATATATTTT.

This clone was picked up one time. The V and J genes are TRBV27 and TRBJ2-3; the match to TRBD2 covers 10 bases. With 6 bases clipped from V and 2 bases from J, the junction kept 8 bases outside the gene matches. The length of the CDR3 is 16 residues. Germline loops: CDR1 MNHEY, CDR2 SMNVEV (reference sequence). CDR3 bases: TGTGCCAGCAGGAATCTAGCGGGAGCTTCCACAGATACGCAGTATTTT. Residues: CASRNLAGASTDTQYF.

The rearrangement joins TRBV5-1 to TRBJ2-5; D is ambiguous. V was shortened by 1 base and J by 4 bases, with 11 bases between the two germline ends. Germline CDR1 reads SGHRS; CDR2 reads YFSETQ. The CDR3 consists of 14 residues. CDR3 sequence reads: CASSLWQTIETQYF. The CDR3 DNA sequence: TGCGCCAGCAGCTTGTGGCAGACCATAGAGACCCAGTACTTC.

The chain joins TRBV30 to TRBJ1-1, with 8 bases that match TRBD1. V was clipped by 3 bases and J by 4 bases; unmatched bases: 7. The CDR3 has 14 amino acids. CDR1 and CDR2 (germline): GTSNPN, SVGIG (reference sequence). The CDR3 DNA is TGTGCCTGGAGCGGACAGGGCTACAGCACTGAAGCTTTCTTT. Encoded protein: CAWSGQGYSTEAFF.

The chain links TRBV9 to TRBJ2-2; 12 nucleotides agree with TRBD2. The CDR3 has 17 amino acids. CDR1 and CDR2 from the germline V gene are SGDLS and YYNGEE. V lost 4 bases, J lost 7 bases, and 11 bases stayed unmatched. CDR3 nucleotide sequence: TGTGCCAGCAGCCCTCGGACTAGCGGGACTAGGATCGGGGAGCTGTTTTTT. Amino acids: CASSPRTSGTRIGELFF.

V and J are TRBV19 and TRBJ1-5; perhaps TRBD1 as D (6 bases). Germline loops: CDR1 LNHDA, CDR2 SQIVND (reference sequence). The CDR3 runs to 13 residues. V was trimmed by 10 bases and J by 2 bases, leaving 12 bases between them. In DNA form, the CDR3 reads TGTGCCACCCAACAGGGACGCAATCAGCCCCAGCATTTT. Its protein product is CATQQGRNQPQHF.

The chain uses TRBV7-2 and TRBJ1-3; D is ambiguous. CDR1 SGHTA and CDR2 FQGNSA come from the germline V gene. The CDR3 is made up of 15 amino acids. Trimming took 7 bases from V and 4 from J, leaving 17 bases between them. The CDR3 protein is CASNTEFGMGNTIYF. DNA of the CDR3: TGTGCCAGCAATACAGAATTCGGGATGGGAAACACCATATATTTT.

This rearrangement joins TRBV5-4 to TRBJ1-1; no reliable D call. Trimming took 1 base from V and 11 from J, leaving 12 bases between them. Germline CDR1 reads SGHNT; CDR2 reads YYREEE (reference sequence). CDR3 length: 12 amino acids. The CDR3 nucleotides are TGTGCCAGCAGCTTGATAGGGAGGGATGCTTTCTTT. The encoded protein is CASSLIGRDAFF.

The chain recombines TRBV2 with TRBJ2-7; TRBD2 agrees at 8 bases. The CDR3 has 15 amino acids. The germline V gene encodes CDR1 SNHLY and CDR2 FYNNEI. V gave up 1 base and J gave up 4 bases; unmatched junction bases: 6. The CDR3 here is CASSEGTGGPYEQYF. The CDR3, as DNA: TGTGCCAGCAGTGAAGGTACGGGAGGGCCGTACGAGCAGTACTTC.

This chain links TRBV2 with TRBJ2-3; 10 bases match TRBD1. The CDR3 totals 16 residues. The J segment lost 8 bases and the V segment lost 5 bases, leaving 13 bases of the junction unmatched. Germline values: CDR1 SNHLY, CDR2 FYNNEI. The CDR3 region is CASSPTGTGAFVTQYF. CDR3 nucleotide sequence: TGTGCCAGCAGTCCCACCGGGACAGGGGCCTTTGTTACGCAGTATTTT.

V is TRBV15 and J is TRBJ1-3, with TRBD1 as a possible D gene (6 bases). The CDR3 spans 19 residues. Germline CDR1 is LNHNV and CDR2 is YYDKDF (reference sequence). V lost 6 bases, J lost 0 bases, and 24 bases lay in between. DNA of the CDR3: TGTGCCACCAGTTCAAGAGTACTAGGGGGACAAGGCTCTGGAAACACCATATATTTT. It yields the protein CATSSRVLGGQGSGNTIYF.

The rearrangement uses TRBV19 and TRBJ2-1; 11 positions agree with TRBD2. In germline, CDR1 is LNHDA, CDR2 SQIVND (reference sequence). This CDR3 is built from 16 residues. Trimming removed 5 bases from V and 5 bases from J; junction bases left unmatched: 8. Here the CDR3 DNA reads TGTGCCAGTAGTTCCCTTATAGCGGGAGGGAACAATGAGCAGTTCTTC. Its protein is CASSSLIAGGNNEQFF.

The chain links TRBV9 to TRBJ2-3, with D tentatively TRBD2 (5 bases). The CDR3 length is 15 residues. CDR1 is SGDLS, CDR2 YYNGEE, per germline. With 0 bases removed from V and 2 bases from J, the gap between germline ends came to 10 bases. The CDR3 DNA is TGTGCCAGCAGCGTAGCGGGCGGGTCCACAGATACGCAGTATTTT. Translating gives CASSVAGGSTDTQYF.

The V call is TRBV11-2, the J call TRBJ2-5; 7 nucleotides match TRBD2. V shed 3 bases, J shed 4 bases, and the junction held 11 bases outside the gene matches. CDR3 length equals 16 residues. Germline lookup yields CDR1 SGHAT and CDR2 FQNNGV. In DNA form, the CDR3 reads TGTGCCAGCAGCTTTTTGGCTAGCGGAGATCTAGAGACCCAGTACTTC. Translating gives CASSFLASGDLETQYF.

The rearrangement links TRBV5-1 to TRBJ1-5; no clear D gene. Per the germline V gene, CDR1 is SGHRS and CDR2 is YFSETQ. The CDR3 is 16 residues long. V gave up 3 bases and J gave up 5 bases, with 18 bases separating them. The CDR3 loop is CASSSVFGGVDQPQHF. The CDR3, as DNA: TGCGCCAGCAGCTCTGTCTTTGGAGGAGTAGATCAGCCCCAGCATTTT.

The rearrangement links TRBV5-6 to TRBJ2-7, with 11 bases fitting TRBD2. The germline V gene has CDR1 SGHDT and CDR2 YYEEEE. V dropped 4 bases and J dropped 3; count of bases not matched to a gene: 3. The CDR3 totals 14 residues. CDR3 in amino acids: CASSVGLADYEQYF. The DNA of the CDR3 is TGTGCCAGCAGCGTGGGACTAGCGGACTACGAGCAGTACTTC.

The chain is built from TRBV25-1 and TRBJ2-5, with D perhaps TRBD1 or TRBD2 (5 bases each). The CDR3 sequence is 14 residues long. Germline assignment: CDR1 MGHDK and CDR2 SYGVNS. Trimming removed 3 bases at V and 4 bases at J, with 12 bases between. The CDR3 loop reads CASSDRVRGETQYF. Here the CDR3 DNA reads TGTGCCAGCAGTGACAGGGTTCGGGGAGAGACCCAGTACTTC.

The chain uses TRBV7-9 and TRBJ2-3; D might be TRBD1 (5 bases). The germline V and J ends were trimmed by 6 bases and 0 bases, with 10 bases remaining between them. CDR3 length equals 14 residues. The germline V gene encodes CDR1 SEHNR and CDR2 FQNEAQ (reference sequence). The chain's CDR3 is CASRPGQSTDTQYF. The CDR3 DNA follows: TGTGCCAGCAGACCAGGACAAAGCACAGATACGCAGTATTTT.

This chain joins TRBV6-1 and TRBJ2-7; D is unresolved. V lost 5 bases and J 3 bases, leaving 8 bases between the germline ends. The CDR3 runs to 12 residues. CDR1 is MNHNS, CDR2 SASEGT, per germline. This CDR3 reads CASSSSFYEQYF. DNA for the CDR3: TGTGCCAGCAGTTCTAGTTTCTACGAGCAGTACTTC.

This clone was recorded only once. CDR3 sequence: CASRGTISGELFF. CDR3 coding DNA: TGTGCCAGTAGAGGGACTATCTCCGGGGAGCTGTTTTTT. The V and J genes are TRBV19 and TRBJ2-2; 7 bases are a match to TRBD2. Germline V gives CDR1 LNHDA, CDR2 SQIVND (reference sequence). The CDR3 is 13 amino acids. The ends lost 6 bases at V and 6 bases at J; junction bases unmatched: 4.

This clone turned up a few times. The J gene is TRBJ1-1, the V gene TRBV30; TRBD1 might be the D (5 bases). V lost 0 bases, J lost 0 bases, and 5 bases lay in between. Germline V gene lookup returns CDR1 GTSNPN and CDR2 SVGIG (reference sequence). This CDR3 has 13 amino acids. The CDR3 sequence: CAWSVGVNTEAFF. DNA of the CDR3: TGTGCCTGGAGTGTAGGGGTGAACACTGAAGCTTTCTTT.

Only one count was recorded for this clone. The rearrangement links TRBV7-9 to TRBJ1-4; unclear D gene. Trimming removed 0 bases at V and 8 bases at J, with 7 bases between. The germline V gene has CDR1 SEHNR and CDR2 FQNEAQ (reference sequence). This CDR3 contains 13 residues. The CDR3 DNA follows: TGTGCCAGCAGCTTAGCCATCGACGAAAAACTGTTTTTT. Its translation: CASSLAIDEKLFF.

The DNA for the CDR3 is TGTGCCAGCAGACGGGCGGGAGGGGCCTCTAGCACAGATACGCAGTATTTT. Translation gives CASRRAGGASSTDTQYF. This sequence joins TRBV2 and TRBJ2-3; 9 positions agree with TRBD2. V lost 6 bases and J lost 0; bases outside the gene matches: 10. The germline V gene has CDR1 SNHLY and CDR2 FYNNEI. The CDR3 spans 17 residues. Together with reference TRBV2 and TRBJ2-3, the CDR3 gives the full variable domain: EPEVTQTPSHQVTQMGQEVILRCVPISNHLYFYWYRQILGQKVEFLVSFYNNEISEKSEIFDDQFSVERPDGSNFTLKIRSTKLEDSAMYFCASRRAGGASSTDTQYFGPGTRLTVL.

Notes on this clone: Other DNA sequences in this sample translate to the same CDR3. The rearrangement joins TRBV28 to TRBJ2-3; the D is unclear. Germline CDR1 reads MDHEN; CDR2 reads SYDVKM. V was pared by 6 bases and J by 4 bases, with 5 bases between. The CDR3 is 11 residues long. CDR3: CASSLADTQYF. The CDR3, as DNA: TGTGCCAGCAGCCTAGCAGATACGCAGTATTTT.

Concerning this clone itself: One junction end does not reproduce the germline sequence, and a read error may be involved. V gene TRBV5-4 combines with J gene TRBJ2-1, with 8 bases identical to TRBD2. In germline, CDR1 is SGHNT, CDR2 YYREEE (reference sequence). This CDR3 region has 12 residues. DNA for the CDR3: TGTGCCAGCAGCCCCGGGGGGGACGGATCGCTCTTC. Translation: CASSPGGDGSLF. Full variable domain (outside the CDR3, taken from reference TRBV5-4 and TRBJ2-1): ETGVTQSPTHLIKTRGQQVTLRCSSQSGHNTVSWYQQALGQGPQFIFQYYREEENGRGNFPPRFSGLQFPNYSSELNVNALELDDSALYLCASSPGGDGSLFGPGTRLTVL.

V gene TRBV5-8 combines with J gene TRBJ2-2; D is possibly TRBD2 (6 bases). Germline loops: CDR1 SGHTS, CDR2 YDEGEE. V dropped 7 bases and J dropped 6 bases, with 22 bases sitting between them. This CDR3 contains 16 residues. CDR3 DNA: TGTGCCAGCCGTGCGGGGCTCGTAGGGGACTCCGGGGAGCTGTTTTTT. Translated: CASRAGLVGDSGELFF.